The T cell receptor (beta chain) under discussion was sequenced for a study of shared clonotypes between healthy human individuals. Comments on this clone: Its target is not known.

Study conclusions and caveats: Limitation of the genetic and exposure-history diversity represented came from the few donors.

Germline CDR1 reads KGHSH; CDR2 reads LQKENI. This CDR3 region has 13 residues. The ends were cut back, 2 bases at V and 2 bases at J, with 5 bases in the middle. The unsorted samples had 80 million to 95 million PBMCs used for genomic DNA. It was at deep level that the assay was run. Unsorted PBMC DNA was run through sequencing on ten immunoSEQ deep assay plates. Data came from immunoSEQ multiplex PCR; TCRdb stores just in-frame clones and leaves some out. The sample contains roughly 500,000 clones, about 84% of which appear only once. This chain connects TRBV18 to TRBJ2-3, with D uncertain. This TCR derives from a woman aged 35 to 49 in good health. Some clones in this sample may be carry-over from other donors' samples. The sequencing sample was made of PBMCs. The DNA for the CDR3 is TGTGCCAGCTCACCAGGAGTCACAGATACGCAGTATTTT. As protein: CASSPGVTDTQYF.